These 8 T cell receptor beta chains originate from one sample sequenced in a study of T cell responses to AZD1222 COVID-19 vaccine. Method: immunoSEQ multiplex PCR; TCRdb's copy keeps in-frame clones and lacks some. The sample includes around 150,000 clones, under 95% of them seen just once. Sequenced material: peripheral blood, taken on day 0 of AZD1222 vaccination. The receptors shown here come from an adult in good health.

CDR3 sequence: CASSLGAGEGYEQFF. The CDR3 DNA is TGTGCCAGCAGCTTAGGAGCGGGAGAGGGTTATGAGCAGTTCTTC. The chain links TRBV7-2 to TRBJ2-1, with 8 bases identical to TRBD2. With 1 base clipped from V and 8 bases from J, the junction kept 7 bases outside the gene matches. Germline CDR1 reads SGHTA; CDR2 reads FQGNSA. The CDR3 is made up of 15 amino acids.

The rearrangement links TRBV7-9 to TRBJ2-7; 14 nucleotides align to TRBD2. The CDR3 is 18 residues long. The V segment lost 4 bases and the J segment 6 bases; nucleotides outside the gene matches: 14. Germline V gene sequence: CDR1 SEHNR, CDR2 FQNEAQ (reference sequence). Written as DNA, the CDR3 is TGTGCCAGCAGCTCATATGGCACCGGGACTAGCGGGAGAGGCGAGCAGTACTTC. Residues: CASSSYGTGTSGRGEQYF.

This clone was counted a single time. This sequence joins TRBV27 and TRBJ2-7; 7 nucleotides agree with TRBD2. Germline V gene lookup returns CDR1 MNHEY and CDR2 SMNVEV (reference sequence). The CDR3 is 15 amino acids. The junction had 7 bases not matched to a gene; V was cut back by 3 bases and J by 2 bases. The CDR3 region has the DNA TGTGCCAGCAGTTTTGGCGGGAGAGGTACCTACGAGCAGTACTTC. Amino acids: CASSFGGRGTYEQYF.

This sequence joins TRBV5-1 and TRBJ2-7, with 9 bases lining up with TRBD1. Germline V gene sequence: CDR1 SGHRS, CDR2 YFSETQ. This CDR3 spans 14 amino acids. V lost 3 bases, J lost 6 bases, and 7 bases stayed unmatched. CDR3: CASSWGQGRGEQYF. In DNA, the CDR3 is TGCGCCAGCAGCTGGGGACAGGGTCGAGGCGAGCAGTACTTC.

The chain is built from TRBV11-2 and TRBJ1-2, with D possibly being TRBD1 (5 bases). Germline V gives CDR1 SGHAT, CDR2 FQNNGV. There are 16 residues in the CDR3. V lost 0 bases to trimming and J lost 1 base, with 12 bases between them. The CDR3 reads CASSLDWGRGNYGYTF. CDR3 bases: TGTGCCAGCAGCTTAGATTGGGGGAGGGGTAACTATGGCTACACCTTC.

The V call is TRBV10-1, the J call TRBJ1-2; D not certain. Germline CDR1 is WNHNN and CDR2 is SYGVQD (reference sequence). The CDR3 contains 11 residues. Trimming took 3 bases from V and 5 from J, leaving 4 bases between them. The CDR3 DNA is TGCGCCAGCAGTGACATTTATGGCTACACCTTC. Amino acids: CASSDIYGYTF.

The genes are TRBV28 and TRBJ1-6; 9 bases match TRBD1. V gave up 4 bases and J gave up 8 bases; unmatched junction bases: 6. Germline CDR1 and CDR2: MDHEN and SYDVKM. This CDR3 has 15 residues. CDR3 protein: CASSSPGQGDSPLHF. The CDR3 DNA follows: TGTGCCAGCAGTTCACCGGGACAGGGTGATTCACCCCTCCACTTT.

This clone was seen once. J is TRBJ1-5 and V is TRBV6-5; D is unclear. In germline, CDR1 is MNHEY, CDR2 SVGAGI. The CDR3 is made up of 11 amino acids. Trimming took off 10 bases at V and 3 bases at J, with 7 bases between the two ends. DNA for the CDR3: TGTGCCACCTCGTCCAATCAGCCCCAGCATTTT. Translation gives CATSSNQPQHF.